The entry that follows covers one T cell receptor (beta chain) sequence. The target antigen is unknown. These data are taken from a study of blood T cells in healthy people across ages. Study background: Roughly one uniquely barcoded beta molecule per two T cells was captured.

The CDR3 sequence is 14 residues long. CDR1 and CDR2 from the germline V gene are SQVTM and ANQGSEA. J was trimmed by 1 base and V by 4 bases; bases with no gene match: 5. A second roughly 7 to 12 cycle PCR used barcoded and J-beta primers. Every sample produced at least 3 million CDR3-containing paired-end reads. TCRdb processed the 5' RACE reads anew with MiXCR; each CDR3 protein has one entry. This sample yields almost 800,000 distinct CDR3 sequences, of which roughly 60% are seen a single time; approximately 21% belongs to the top ten. General study points: Among T cells, TCR beta diversity per million cells dropped roughly linearly as age rose. Relative to aged donors, long-lived donors carried more naive CD4+ cells and displayed higher diversity.

Sequencing was carried out using blood. The chain employs TRBV29-1 and TRBJ2-5; TRBD1 aligns across 8 bases. The sequence came from a young man in good health. The CDR3 sequence: CSVAGQGGQETQYF. The DNA of the CDR3 is TGCAGCGTTGCAGGACAGGGCGGCCAAGAGACCCAGTACTTC.